This T cell receptor beta chain was identified during a study of T cell responses to AZD1222 COVID-19 vaccine. Study observations and caveats: None of the repertoires were sampled until the peak T cell response had passed. The donors showed a predominance of white British ancestry and of females, with possible underestimation of clonal diversity. Epitopes outside B.1.351 and B.1.1.7 mutated regions reportedly drew nearly half of spike TCRs.

Germline V CDR1 and CDR2: SGHNT, YENEEA. This CDR3 contains 17 residues. The V gene end was trimmed by 5 bases and the J gene end by 2 bases; junction bases not matched to a gene: 8. Pooled samples include second doses given at about 4 or 12 weeks. About this clone: No antigen is known for it.

Profiled with immunoSEQ multiplex PCR; TCRdb holds only in-frame clones, not every one. The data contain about 170,000 clones, around 88% of them singletons. This TCR derives from an adult who received the AZD1222 COVID-19 vaccine. Sequences were derived from peripheral blood, sampled 28 days after the second AZD1222 dose. This chain uses TRBV11-3 with TRBJ2-3; 12 bases match TRBD2. This CDR3 reads CASSLGLAGRYTDTQYF. CDR3 sequence (DNA): TGTGCCAGCAGCCTCGGACTAGCGGGGCGATACACAGATACGCAGTATTTT.